The 5 T cell receptor beta chains presented below share a single source sample, sequenced in a study of neurological immune-mediated disorders. TCRdb reprocessed the 5' RACE reads via MiXCR and lists one record per CDR3 protein. The sample yields roughly 57,000 distinct CDR3 sequences, less than 25% seen once. Stated time point: technical triplicate 2. Sequenced: PBMCs. The receptors originated from a man aged 55 to 69 with HTLV-1-associated myelopathy (HAM/TSP).

The table lists this clonotype with many counts. This chain uses TRBV5-1 with TRBJ1-1; no clear D. CDR1 and CDR2 from the germline V gene are SGHRS and YFSETQ. This CDR3 is 12 amino acids long. The ends were cut back, 0 bases at V and 10 bases at J, with 10 bases in the middle. DNA of the CDR3: TGCGCCAGCAGCTTGGAAGACGGCGGAGCTTTCTTT. This gives the protein CASSLEDGGAFF.

At least ten counts were recorded for this clonotype. The chain is built from TRBV6-1 and TRBJ2-7, with TRBD2 matching over 8 bases. Unmatched junction bases numbered 9, after V lost 4 bases and J lost 4 bases. CDR1 and CDR2 from the germline V gene are MNHNS and SASEGT. The CDR3 has 15 residues. This CDR3 reads CASSVEASGLYEQYF. DNA of the CDR3: TGTGCCAGCAGTGTAGAGGCTAGCGGGCTATACGAGCAGTACTTC.

This clonotype was recorded at least ten times. The V call is TRBV27, the J call TRBJ2-2, with TRBD1 identical over 8 bases. CDR1 and CDR2 (germline): MNHEY, SMNVEV (reference sequence). The CDR3 is made up of 13 amino acids. The ends lost 5 bases at V and 6 bases at J; junction bases unmatched: 2. CDR3 nucleotide sequence: TGTGCCAGCAGTCTCAGGGGGCCCGGGGAGCTGTTTTTT. Translating it yields CASSLRGPGELFF.

This chain connects TRBV12-3 or TRBV12-4 to TRBJ1-5; D remains ambiguous. The CDR3 is 15 residues long. Trimming pared 1 base from V and 0 bases from J, leaving 7 bases between. The CDR3 DNA reads TGTGCCAGCAGTTTAGGGACGAGTAGCAATCAGCCCCAGCATTTT. It yields the protein CASSLGTSSNQPQHF.

This clonotype has at least ten counts. V is TRBV11-3 and J is TRBJ2-3; D tentatively fits TRBD1 or TRBD2 (5 bases each). The CDR3 runs 13 residues. CDR1 and CDR2 from the germline V gene are SGHNT and YENEEA. Deletions cut 6 bases from V and 1 base from J, with 8 bases between. CDR3 sequence reads: CASRRDGTDTQYF. CDR3 coding DNA: TGTGCCAGCAGGAGGGACGGCACAGATACGCAGTATTTT.